Below are 32 T cell receptor beta chains sequenced from a single sample in a study of CD8 T cells in Susac syndrome. An amount of RNA that ranged from roughly 0.5 to 1 ug was reverse transcribed with random hexamers. TCRdb recomputed calls from the immunoSEQ multiplex PCR reads with MiXCR, one row per CDR3 protein. The sample has approximately 200,000 distinct CDR3 sequences, 85% to 95% seen once; the top ten hold about 0.08%. Sequences were obtained from CD4+ T cells from PBMCs. Every receptor here comes from a human donor with multiple sclerosis.

The chain is built from TRBV29-1 and TRBJ2-3; D ambiguous. Germline values: CDR1 SQVTM, CDR2 ANQGSEA. The CDR3 is made up of 11 amino acids. V dropped 6 bases and J dropped 6 bases, with 10 bases sitting between them. The CDR3 coding sequence is TGCAGCGTCGCGACCCGGGATACGCAGTATTTT. It translates to CSVATRDTQYF.

This clonotype was recorded once. The chain has TRBV20-1 and TRBJ2-3; 9 bases are shared with TRBD2. The V segment lost 3 bases and the J segment 0 bases; nucleotides outside the gene matches: 4. Germline-derived CDR1 and CDR2 are DFQATT and SNEGSKA (reference sequence). The CDR3 consists of 15 residues. The chain's CDR3 is CSASYTSGSTDTQYF. CDR3 sequence (DNA): TGCAGTGCTAGCTATACTAGCGGGAGCACAGATACGCAGTATTTT.

The rearrangement links TRBV18 to TRBJ1-2; tentatively, D is TRBD1 (5 bases). V was shortened by 3 bases and J by 6 bases, with 14 bases between the two germline ends. CDR1 is KGHSH, CDR2 LQKENI, per germline. The CDR3 runs 14 residues. CDR3 sequence (DNA): TGTGCCAGCTCACCTCTCGGGACCCACGATGGCTACACCTTC. Its protein is CASSPLGTHDGYTF. The entire variable domain, with the rest obtained from reference TRBV18 and TRBJ1-2, is as follows: NAGVMQNPRHLVRRRGQEARLRCSPMKGHSHVYWYRQLPEEGLKFMVYLQKENIIDESGMPKERFSAEFPKEGPSILRIQQVVRGDSAAYFCASSPLGTHDGYTFGSGTRLTVV.

V usage is TRBV25-1 and J usage is TRBJ1-2; D is possibly TRBD1 (5 bases). The CDR3 covers 14 residues. Germline V CDR1 and CDR2: MGHDK, SYGVNS. V lost 4 bases and J lost 6, with 15 bases in between. Here the CDR3 reads CASSVGGQGNGYTF. DNA of the CDR3: TGTGCCAGCAGTGTCGGTGGGCAGGGTAATGGCTACACCTTC.

This sequence joins TRBV30 and TRBJ2-1; D may be TRBD1 (6 bases). The CDR3 totals 13 residues. Germline assignment: CDR1 GTSNPN and CDR2 SVGIG (reference sequence). The V end lost 2 bases, the J end lost 3 bases, and 8 bases lay between the germline ends. CDR3 sequence: CAWSQGFYNEQFF. In DNA form, the CDR3 reads TGTGCCTGGAGTCAGGGGTTCTACAATGAGCAGTTCTTC.

The V gene is TRBV12-3 or TRBV12-4, the J gene TRBJ2-2, with TRBD2 matching 11 bases. Trimming took 0 bases from V and 6 from J; bases not matched to a gene: 3. This CDR3 is 16 amino acids long. The CDR3 protein is CASSLAGTSGSGELFF. The DNA for the CDR3 is TGTGCCAGCAGTTTAGCCGGGACTAGCGGTTCCGGGGAGCTGTTTTTT.

J is TRBJ2-3 and V is TRBV5-6; tentative D call: TRBD2 (6 bases). The ends were cut back, 4 bases at V and 1 base at J, with 22 bases in the middle. Per germline, CDR1 SGHDT and CDR2 YYEEEE. CDR3 length equals 18 residues. CDR3 nucleotides: TGTGCCAGCAGCCTGAGCCCCGGGACTGGCCTTGGCACAGATACGCAGTATTTT. It specifies CASSLSPGTGLGTDTQYF.

The chain employs TRBV25-1 and TRBJ1-4; no firm D call. CDR1 MGHDK and CDR2 SYGVNS come from the germline V gene. CDR3 size: 14 residues. V was pared by 5 bases and J by 0 bases, with 7 bases between. The DNA of the CDR3 is TGTGCCAGCAGTTCCTTCTCAACTAATGAAAAACTGTTTTTT. Translating it yields CASSSFSTNEKLFF.

The rearrangement links TRBV27 to TRBJ1-6; D uncertain. This CDR3 comprises 15 residues. Deletions cut 3 bases from V and 7 bases from J, with 13 bases between. Germline-derived CDR1 and CDR2 are MNHEY and SMNVEV (reference sequence). CDR3 nucleotides: TGTGCCAGCAGTTTCCGCCCGGATTGGAATTCACCCCTCCACTTT. It encodes CASSFRPDWNSPLHF.

The chain recombines TRBV11-2 with TRBJ1-3, with a possible D match to TRBD1 (6 bases). Germline CDR1 is SGHAT and CDR2 is FQNNGV. Trimming removed 1 base at V and 0 bases at J, with 10 bases between. This CDR3 region has 16 residues. The DNA for the CDR3 is TGTGCCAGCAGCTTAGGGGGGGCTAACTCTGGAAACACCATATATTTT. This sequence encodes CASSLGGANSGNTIYF.

V and J are TRBV7-6 and TRBJ2-1; 7 nucleotides align to TRBD2. The V gene end was trimmed by 4 bases and the J gene end by 5 bases; junction bases not matched to a gene: 11. The CDR3 consists of 16 residues. Germline V lookup: CDR1 SGHVS, CDR2 FNYEAQ. The CDR3 protein is CASSYLTGTIHNEQFF. The CDR3 DNA is TGTGCCAGCAGCTATTTGACCGGGACTATACACAATGAGCAGTTCTTC.

J is TRBJ2-5 and V is TRBV11-2, with TRBD1 as a possible D gene (5 bases). V shed 5 bases and J shed 5 bases, with 18 bases lying between them. CDR1 and CDR2 (germline): SGHAT, FQNNGV. The CDR3 has 15 residues. The CDR3 region has the DNA TGTGCCAGCAGCGACGTCGGGCAGGGCAAGGAGACCCAGTACTTC. The encoded protein is CASSDVGQGKETQYF.

The sample holds one count of this clonotype. The chain recombines TRBV24-1 with TRBJ2-2, with TRBD1 identical over 11 bases. The CDR3 totals 17 residues. Looked up from germline, CDR1 is KGHDR and CDR2 is SFDVKD. Germline trimming cut 4 bases from V and 3 bases from J; bases unmatched to any gene: 6. The CDR3 bases are TGTGCCACCAGTGACTACGGACAGGGGGCGGACACCGGGGAGCTGTTTTTT. Translated: CATSDYGQGADTGELFF.

The genes are TRBV30 and TRBJ2-5; 11 bases map to TRBD1. V dropped 5 bases and J dropped 5; count of bases not matched to a gene: 7. The germline V gene has CDR1 GTSNPN and CDR2 SVGIG (reference sequence). The CDR3 is 14 residues long. CDR3 amino acids: CAWVLRDRGETQYF. The CDR3 DNA follows: TGTGCCTGGGTCCTACGGGACAGGGGGGAGACCCAGTACTTC.

The chain couples TRBV30 to TRBJ2-5; no clear D gene. The CDR3 runs 13 residues. Trimming removed 2 bases at V and 7 bases at J, with 14 bases between. Germline-derived CDR1 and CDR2 are GTSNPN and SVGIG (reference sequence). The CDR3 is CAWSKVPRGTQYF. The CDR3 DNA reads as TGTGCCTGGAGTAAGGTACCAAGAGGGACCCAGTACTTC.

This chain links TRBV12-3 or TRBV12-4 with TRBJ1-4; a possible D gene is TRBD1 (5 bases). V shed 6 bases and J shed 7 bases, with 18 bases lying between them. This CDR3 region has 15 residues. The CDR3 nucleotides are TGTGCCAGCAGCACCTCCAGGGCGGGGAGTGAAAAACTGTTTTTT. It codes for CASSTSRAGSEKLFF.

The chain recombines TRBV2 with TRBJ2-2, with 8 bases that match TRBD1. With V trimmed by 5 bases and J by 3 bases, 5 bases remained unmatched. This CDR3 comprises 15 residues. The V gene's germline CDR1 is SNHLY and CDR2 FYNNEI. CDR3 bases: TGTGCCAGCAGTATCTCGGGACAGGACACCGGGGAGCTGTTTTTT. Encoded protein: CASSISGQDTGELFF.

This sequence joins TRBV7-8 and TRBJ2-7; D possibly uses TRBD1 or TRBD2 (6 bases each). Germline lookup yields CDR1 SGHVS and CDR2 FQNEAQ. Trimming took 1 base from V and 5 from J, leaving 18 bases between them. The CDR3 is 16 residues long. The CDR3 region has the DNA TGTGCCAGCAGCTTAGAGGGGGGTTCCCTTGTCGACGAGCAGTACTTC. This codes for CASSLEGGSLVDEQYF.

The chain employs TRBV6-5 and TRBJ1-2; D not certain. The CDR3 totals 11 residues. V lost 6 bases, J lost 6 bases, and 8 bases lay in between. Germline V lookup: CDR1 MNHEY, CDR2 SVGAGI. The CDR3, as DNA: TGTGCCAGCAGGAGGTCTCATGGCTACACCTTC. Translation gives CASRRSHGYTF.

This chain joins TRBV14 and TRBJ2-5; D may be TRBD2 (5 bases). The V end was cut by 0 bases, the J end by 7 bases, with 6 bases between. Germline CDR1 SGHDN, CDR2 FVKESK. This CDR3 contains 12 residues. The CDR3 is CASSQDRGTQYF. The CDR3 bases are TGTGCCAGCAGCCAAGATCGGGGGACCCAGTACTTC.

The chain links TRBV3-1 to TRBJ1-1, with D unclear. The ends were cut back, 4 bases at V and 10 bases at J, with 16 bases in the middle. Germline CDR1 reads LGHDT; CDR2 reads YNNKEL (reference sequence). The CDR3 length is 13 residues. The CDR3 reads CASSPSGGSGAFF. For the CDR3, the DNA is TGTGCCAGCAGCCCATCTGGAGGGAGCGGAGCTTTCTTT.

The CDR3 is CASSPEVQNYGYTF. The CDR3 bases are TGTGCCAGCAGCCCCGAAGTACAGAACTATGGCTACACCTTC. The chain couples TRBV3-1 to TRBJ1-2, with D hard to call. CDR3 length: 14 residues. V shed 4 bases and J shed 2 bases, with 11 bases lying between them. CDR1 and CDR2 from the germline V gene are LGHDT and YNNKEL (reference sequence). The variable domain in full, completed from reference TRBV3-1 and TRBJ1-2, reads DTAVSQTPKYLVTQMGNDKSIKCEQNLGHDTMYWYKQDSKKFLKIMFSYNNKELIINETVPNRFSPKSPDKAHLNLHINSLELGDSAVYFCASSPEVQNYGYTFGSGTRLTVV.

The chain recombines TRBV7-2 with TRBJ2-1; no definite D call. V was shortened by 2 bases and J by 9 bases, with 5 bases between the two germline ends. The CDR3 spans 11 residues. CDR1 is SGHTA and CDR2 is FQGNSA in the germline V gene. CDR3 coding DNA: TGTGCCAGCAGCTTATCAATTGAGCAGTTCTTC. Amino acid sequence: CASSLSIEQFF.

The V and J genes are TRBV3-1 and TRBJ2-1; 7 bases line up with TRBD1. The J segment lost 6 bases and the V segment lost 0 bases, leaving 8 bases of the junction unmatched. The CDR3 is 16 amino acids. Germline values: CDR1 LGHDT, CDR2 YNNKEL (reference sequence). The CDR3 sequence is CASSQDTGPGGNEQFF. CDR3 coding DNA: TGTGCCAGCAGCCAAGACACGGGGCCAGGGGGCAATGAGCAGTTCTTC.

This chain joins TRBV9 and TRBJ1-1; 8 nucleotides match TRBD1. Unmatched junction bases numbered 8, after V lost 7 bases and J lost 3 bases. Germline loops: CDR1 SGDLS, CDR2 YYNGEE. The CDR3 has 14 residues. CDR3 in amino acids: CASSTGDRYTEAFF. As DNA, the CDR3 is TGTGCCAGCTCGACAGGGGACCGTTACACTGAAGCTTTCTTT.

The rearrangement joins TRBV12-3 or TRBV12-4 to TRBJ1-2; 9 bases align to TRBD1. The CDR3 totals 14 residues. The J segment lost 8 bases and the V segment lost 6 bases, leaving 10 bases of the junction unmatched. The CDR3 reads CASSSSGQGGGYTF. The CDR3 DNA reads as TGTGCCAGCAGCTCCTCGGGACAGGGAGGAGGCTACACCTTC.

This clonotype was found once. The genes are TRBV5-1 and TRBJ2-6; no reliable D call. Trimming removed 6 bases from V and 1 base from J, with 8 bases in between. This CDR3 has 14 residues. Germline-derived CDR1 and CDR2 are SGHRS and YFSETQ. The CDR3 DNA reads as TGCGCCAGCATGGAAGGGTCTGGGGCCAACGTCCTGACTTTC. It codes for CASMEGSGANVLTF.

V gene TRBV20-1 combines with J gene TRBJ1-1; weak D call: TRBD1 (6 bases). Per the germline V gene, CDR1 is DFQATT and CDR2 is SNEGSKA (reference sequence). The CDR3 extends over 14 amino acids. Deletions cut 5 bases from V and 1 base from J, with 14 bases between. The CDR3 sequence is CSAAGGTTNTEAFF. The CDR3 nucleotides read TGCAGTGCTGCCGGAGGGACAACGAACACTGAAGCTTTCTTT.

This chain links TRBV23-1 with TRBJ2-1; 7 bases are shared with TRBD2. TRBV23-1 qualifies as an ORF whose function is uncertain. The CDR3 has 15 amino acids. V was clipped by 6 bases and J by 4 bases; unmatched bases: 9. CDR3 sequence reads: CASRRAGPLYNEQFF. As DNA, the CDR3 is TGCGCCAGCAGGCGAGCGGGGCCCTTATACAATGAGCAGTTCTTC.

The chain combines TRBV5-1 with TRBJ1-2; D gene ambiguous. V lost 0 bases, J lost 7 bases, and 10 bases lay in between. The CDR3 spans 13 residues. Germline-derived CDR1 and CDR2 are SGHRS and YFSETQ. The CDR3: CASSLEGPGGYTF. CDR3 nucleotide sequence: TGCGCCAGCAGCTTGGAGGGTCCCGGTGGCTACACCTTC.

The J gene is TRBJ1-2, the V gene TRBV9; D is unclear. The CDR3 runs to 14 residues. From germline, CDR1 is SGDLS and CDR2 YYNGEE. Trimming took off 0 bases at V and 0 bases at J, with 6 bases between the two ends. The CDR3 nucleotides read TGTGCCAGCAGCGTAGAATGGTCTAACTATGGCTACACCTTC. Translating it yields CASSVEWSNYGYTF.

This sequence joins TRBV23-1 and TRBJ1-2, with D tentatively TRBD1 (6 bases). TRBV23-1 is reported as an ORF; its role is uncertain. V was clipped by 5 bases and J by 4 bases, with 11 bases between them. This CDR3 has 13 amino acids. The CDR3, as DNA: TGCGCCAGCAGTACAGGGTACGGCTATGGCTACACCTTC. Translating gives CASSTGYGYGYTF.